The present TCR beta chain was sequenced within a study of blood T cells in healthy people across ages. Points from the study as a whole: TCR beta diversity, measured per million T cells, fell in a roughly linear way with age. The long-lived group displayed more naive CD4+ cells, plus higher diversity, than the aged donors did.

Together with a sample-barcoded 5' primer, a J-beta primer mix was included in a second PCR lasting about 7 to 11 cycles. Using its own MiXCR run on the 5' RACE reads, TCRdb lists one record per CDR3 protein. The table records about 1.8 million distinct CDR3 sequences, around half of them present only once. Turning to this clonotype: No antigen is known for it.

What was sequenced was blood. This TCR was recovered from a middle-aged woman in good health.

CDR3 DNA: TGTGCCAGCAGCCAAACAGAGGGGGAGACCCAGTACTTC. Encoded protein: CASSQTEGETQYF. The J gene is TRBJ2-5, the V gene TRBV4-2; tentatively, D is TRBD1 or TRBD2 (5 bases each). Trimming removed 2 bases from V and 5 bases from J, with 9 bases in between. CDR3 length: 13 amino acids. Germline V lookup: CDR1 LGHNA, CDR2 YNFKEQ.